These 21 T cell receptor beta chains originate from one sample sequenced in a study of blood T cells in healthy people across ages. Next came a second PCR, run for about 7 to 12 cycles, which used a sample-barcoded 5' primer along with a J-beta primer mix. TCRdb used MiXCR to reprocess the 5' RACE reads, holding one entry per CDR3 protein. Of around 1,100,000 distinct CDR3 sequences in the sample, around two fifths were seen once. Sequences were obtained from blood. These receptors all stem from a man younger than 30 in good health.

This chain joins TRBV20-1 and TRBJ1-1; no clear D. V was trimmed by 6 bases and J by 0 bases, leaving 38 bases between them. Germline V CDR1 and CDR2: DFQATT, SNEGSKA (reference sequence). The CDR3 runs to 22 residues. CDR3 region: CSATLRSLSPAARNGMNTEAFF. CDR3 DNA: TGCAGTGCCACCCTCAGGAGCCTATCCCCCGCGGCCAGAAATGGGATGAACACTGAAGCTTTCTTT.

In its sample, this clonotype was seen once. The chain is built from TRBV12-3 or TRBV12-4 and TRBJ1-1; D remains unclear. Trimming shortened V by 4 bases and J by 6 bases, and 9 bases separated the two germline ends. The CDR3 loop spans 12 amino acids. The CDR3 loop is CASSYSVPEAFF. CDR3 coding DNA: TGTGCCAGCAGTTATTCGGTGCCTGAAGCTTTCTTT.

In this sample, this clonotype turned up many times. The V call is TRBV12-3 or TRBV12-4, the J call TRBJ2-7; TRBD1 agrees at 10 bases. This CDR3 is 14 amino acids long. V lost 6 bases to trimming and J lost 4 bases; unmatched junction nucleotides: 6. The CDR3 bases are TGTGCCAGCAGCCTCGGACAGGGGGGGTACGAGCAGTACTTC. It yields the protein CASSLGQGGYEQYF.

The rearrangement links TRBV25-1 to TRBJ1-2; D is unresolved. This CDR3 is 15 amino acids long. Germline V lookup: CDR1 MGHDK, CDR2 SYGVNS. V dropped 1 base and J dropped 5 bases, with 14 bases sitting between them. CDR3 amino acids: CASSELTADRYGYTF. CDR3 in DNA: TGTGCCAGCAGTGAATTAACAGCCGACCGATATGGCTACACCTTC.

To note about this clonotype: Its ends do not fully match the called genes, so a read error is possible. The rearrangement uses TRBV5-1 and TRBJ2-3, with TRBD1 as a possible D gene (6 bases). CDR3 size: 17 residues. Germline CDR1 is SGHRS and CDR2 is YFSETQ. The CDR3 reads CASSRITGYRTTDAQYF. The CDR3 nucleotides are TGCGCCAGCAGCAGAATCACAGGGTACCGAACCACAGATGCGCAGTATTTT.

This clonotype has just a few counts. This chain joins TRBV3-1 and TRBJ2-3; D is uncertain. Deletions cut 4 bases from V and 0 bases from J, with 14 bases between. Germline-derived CDR1 and CDR2 are LGHDT and YNNKEL (reference sequence). The CDR3 has 16 amino acids. The CDR3 nucleotides read TGTGCCAGCAGCCCGTGGGAATATACTAGCACAGATACGCAGTATTTT. Amino acids: CASSPWEYTSTDTQYF.

CDR3 loop: CASSLIAGPDGYTF. DNA for the CDR3: TGTGCCAGCAGCTTAATTGCAGGGCCCGATGGCTACACCTTC. The rearrangement uses TRBV7-9 and TRBJ1-2; tentative D call: TRBD1 (5 bases). Trimming took 2 bases from V and 6 from J, leaving 13 bases between them. CDR1 is SEHNR and CDR2 is FQNEAQ in the germline V gene (reference sequence). The CDR3 is 14 amino acids.

This clonotype was recorded a few times. The chain has TRBV30 and TRBJ1-2, with D unclear. Germline assignment: CDR1 GTSNPN and CDR2 SVGIG (reference sequence). Deletions cut 0 bases from V and 4 bases from J, with 9 bases between. The CDR3 is 13 amino acids. The CDR3 nucleotides are TGTGCCTGGAGTGTACGTTCGGTCTATGGCTACACCTTC. Its translation is CAWSVRSVYGYTF.

The CDR3 loop reads CSASRGEFGDTQYF. The CDR3 coding sequence is TGCAGTGCTAGCAGGGGGGAATTTGGAGATACGCAGTATTTT. This sequence joins TRBV20-1 and TRBJ2-3, with D maybe TRBD1 (7 bases). V lost 3 bases and J 5 bases, leaving 15 bases between the germline ends. The CDR3 sequence is 14 residues long. The V gene's germline CDR1 is DFQATT and CDR2 SNEGSKA (reference sequence).

The chain recombines TRBV27 with TRBJ2-1, with D tentatively TRBD1 (5 bases). In germline, CDR1 is MNHEY, CDR2 SMNVEV (reference sequence). This CDR3 is 11 amino acids long. V lost 2 bases and J 14 bases, leaving 10 bases between the germline ends. In DNA, the CDR3 is TGTGCCAGCAGTTTAAACAGGCGCGAGTTCTTC. It is translated as CASSLNRREFF.

The chain recombines TRBV9 with TRBJ1-2; unclear D gene. V was shortened by 2 bases and J by 12 bases, with 23 bases between the two germline ends. The V gene's germline CDR1 is SGDLS and CDR2 YYNGEE. The CDR3 extends over 15 amino acids. The CDR3 DNA is TGTGCCAGCAGCGTCGCAAGCGACGGGCCCCATCCCCACACCTTC. Translated: CASSVASDGPHPHTF.

This rearrangement joins TRBV4-3 to TRBJ2-1; tentatively, D is TRBD2 (6 bases). V was pared by 0 bases and J by 3 bases, with 12 bases between. Germline CDR1 and CDR2: LGHNA and YSLEER. The length of the CDR3 is 16 residues. CDR3 protein: CASSQEAGGIYNEQFF. The CDR3 coding sequence is TGCGCCAGCAGCCAAGAAGCGGGCGGGATCTACAATGAGCAGTTCTTC.

The CDR3 loop is CASSLLSRGQTGWEQYF. The CDR3, as DNA: TGCGCCAGCAGCTTATTGTCTAGGGGACAGACGGGTTGGGAGCAGTACTTC. The chain employs TRBV5-1 and TRBJ2-4, with TRBD1 matching 7 bases. Germline CDR1 SGHRS, CDR2 YFSETQ. Unmatched junction bases numbered 21, after V lost 2 bases and J lost 13 bases. The CDR3 consists of 17 residues. Full variable domain (rest looked up from reference TRBV5-1 and TRBJ2-4): KAGVTQTPRYLIKTRGQQVTLSCSPISGHRSVSWYQQTPGQGLQFLFEYFSETQRNKGNFPGRFSGRQFSNSRSEMNVSTLELGDSALYLCASSLLSRGQTGWEQYFGAGTRLSVL.

V and J are TRBV7-8 and TRBJ1-5; D might be TRBD1 (6 bases). This CDR3 is 17 amino acids long. Trimming took off 5 bases at V and 2 bases at J, with 19 bases between the two ends. Germline V CDR1 and CDR2: SGHVS, FQNEAQ. CDR3 sequence reads: CASSPRTGIQGNQPQHF. The CDR3 DNA reads as TGTGCCAGCAGCCCAAGAACAGGGATTCAGGGCAATCAGCCCCAGCATTTT.

This rearrangement joins TRBV7-9 to TRBJ1-5; D is ambiguous. Germline CDR1 reads SEHNR; CDR2 reads FQNEAQ (reference sequence). The CDR3 runs 12 residues. Trimming took off 5 bases at V and 9 bases at J, with 11 bases between the two ends. The CDR3 bases are TGTGCCAGCAGCCCTAAAGGGCCGCCCCAGCATTTT. It encodes CASSPKGPPQHF.

This clonotype was counted between two and nine times. This rearrangement joins TRBV12-3 or TRBV12-4 to TRBJ1-6; D perhaps matches TRBD1 (5 bases). V was clipped by 8 bases and J by 6 bases, with 11 bases between them. This CDR3 contains 13 residues. CDR3 amino acids: CASRDGANSPLHF. Here the CDR3 DNA reads TGTGCCAGCCGAGACGGGGCTAATTCACCCCTCCACTTT.

J is TRBJ1-5 and V is TRBV12-3 or TRBV12-4; TRBD1 matches 9 bases. The CDR3 is 16 residues long. The trim removed 4 bases at V and 10 bases at J, leaving 14 bases unmatched. In DNA form, the CDR3 reads TGTGCCAGCAGTTCGTACCGGGACAGGGATTTCGGTCCCCAGCATTTT. It codes for CASSSYRDRDFGPQHF.

This clonotype was detected only once. This rearrangement joins TRBV3-1 to TRBJ2-5, with D maybe TRBD2 (5 bases). Germline V gives CDR1 LGHDT, CDR2 YNNKEL (reference sequence). This CDR3 comprises 17 residues. Trimming left V 4 bases short and J 7 bases short, with 25 bases between. The CDR3 region has the DNA TGTGCCAGCAGCCGCCCGGGCCAAACTAGTAGAGAAGGGACCCAGTACTTC. Translated: CASSRPGQTSREGTQYF.

This chain links TRBV7-9 with TRBJ1-5; unclear D gene. Germline V lookup: CDR1 SEHNR, CDR2 FQNEAQ (reference sequence). V was shortened by 5 bases and J by 6 bases, with 8 bases between the two germline ends. This CDR3 has 12 amino acids. The CDR3 DNA reads TGTGCCAGCAGCCTCAACCGTCAGCCCCAGCATTTT. Protein sequence: CASSLNRQPQHF.

The V gene is TRBV10-3, the J gene TRBJ2-5, with D uncertain. Trimming removed 0 bases from V and 4 bases from J, with 12 bases in between. CDR1 is ENHRY, CDR2 SYGVKD, per germline. The CDR3 sequence is 15 residues long. CDR3 residues: CAISESGPSGETQYF. In DNA form, the CDR3 reads TGTGCCATCAGTGAGTCAGGGCCGTCCGGAGAGACCCAGTACTTC.

The rearrangement links TRBV18 to TRBJ1-5; 8 nucleotides match TRBD1. CDR3 length: 16 residues. With 10 bases clipped from V and 1 base from J, the junction kept 12 bases outside the gene matches. Germline values: CDR1 KGHSH, CDR2 LQKENI. CDR3 bases: TGTGCCACACAAATCAGCGGGACAGGAAGCAATCAGCCCCAGCATTTT. It is translated as CATQISGTGSNQPQHF.